This T cell receptor beta chain was profiled in a study of T cells in Graves' hyperthyroidism and ophthalmopathy (dated by TCRdb to about 2019). Context from the whole study: Peripheral blood was sampled at the time of initial diagnosis, prior to any treatment. A discovery cohort of about 96 patients, 43 with Graves' ophthalmopathy and approximately 60 with stable Graves' hyperthyroidism, was used to find distinguishing TCR V-J signatures. An independent validation cohort of around 19 hyperthyroidism patients and about 16 patients who later progressed to ophthalmopathy tested prospective prediction of ophthalmopathy. Thyroid tissue and blood T-cell repertoires from roughly six Graves' hyperthyroidism patients were also compared in the study. According to the paper, TCR Vbeta CDR3 sequencing was carried out on 120 to 150 peripheral blood samples, which came from over 40 ophthalmopathy, 80 or so hyperthyroidism and roughly 17 progressor patients. After blood sampling, hyperthyroidism patients were treated with methimazole at a starting dose of 30 mg daily, and ophthalmopathy patients were treated with high-dose intravenous methylprednisolone. For training and testing, the 80 to 100 patients in the discovery cohort were randomly divided in a 7:3 ratio. Beyond this particular receptor, the publication reports: Most expanded thyroid clonotypes (frequency above 0.001) were also detected in blood, a finding suggesting that blood repertoires may reflect thyroid immune responses. A 13 V-J signature model separated ophthalmopathy from stable hyperthyroidism, with about 90% sensitivity and about 81% specificity in cross-validation and 80%/75% in testing. Sample size was not statistically predetermined, and investigators were not blinded to group allocation. In validation, the model predicted progression to ophthalmopathy a median of about 6 months before onset, with roughly 68% sensitivity and around 76% specificity.

Notes on this clonotype: Its antigen has not been determined. No qualities accompany the bases; no much larger clone lies one base away.

CDR1 SGDLS and CDR2 YYNGEE are derived from the germline V gene. V lost 0 bases and J lost 8 bases; the stretch between them is 9 bases long. Including the terminal cysteine and phenylalanine, the CDR3 comprises 13 residues. Only the CDR3 portion is preserved as DNA: 39 bases, with reading frame beginning at the first base. Graves' hyperthyroidism was defined as stable when no progression to ophthalmopathy occurred over 18 months of follow-up. The hyperthyroidism patients were between 18 and 65 years old and newly diagnosed, with a disease duration of less than 2 months. Any patient with an uncontrolled infection, another autoimmune disease, pregnancy or lactation was excluded. Diagnoses were established on the basis of clinical symptoms, serum thyroxine and TRAb, thyroid ultrasound, and orbital computed tomography. Ficoll-Paque density gradient centrifugation was used to isolate PBMCs from 10 ml of fresh peripheral blood. Trizol reagent was used to extract total RNA, and RNA quality was then checked on an Agilent 2100 Bioanalyzer.

The TCR beta CDR3 regions were amplified from RNA transcripts. A first-round RT-PCR of the TCR CDR3 used the HTBI primer set with the Qiagen OneStep RT-PCR kit. A second multiplex PCR round built the libraries, followed by size selection and purification. The libraries were sequenced on an Illumina HiSeq2000 using paired-end 100 bp reads. The study's processing was this. SOAPnuke was used to process the raw data, removing reads that contained adapters or uncalled bases, had a mean Phred below 15, or lacked an exact match to the constant primer or identifier. COPE v1.2.5 was used to merge the high-quality paired reads, and each unique nucleotide sequence was defined as a clonotype. MiTCR v1.1 was used to align clonotypes to the IMGT TRBV, TRBD and TRBJ reference segments. The analysis included only V-J combinations with a frequency above 0.0001, which together covered more than 98% of the repertoires. The TCS score was defined as the ratio of F50 (clonal expansion) to E x V (chaos), calculated using BLOSUM62-based TCRdist between CDR3 peptides within each V-J. Welch's t-statistics and random forest reduced roughly 530 V-J features to 13, which were used in a naive Bayes classifier (R e1071). The raw public reads went through TCRdb reprocessing: fastp at Q25, MiXCR clone calling, in-frame beta chains kept. Every CDR3 protein is listed once, alongside the most common genes and DNA of its rows. The V and J calls were not made by the authors but by TCRdb's processing. The sample table holds more than 500,000 distinct CDR3 sequences, of which 12% to 15% were seen once. Roughly 13% of the sample belongs to the ten largest clones.

The sequence joins TRBV9 to TRBJ2-1; too little of a D gene remains to name it. This receptor was obtained from a woman aged 40 to 55 with Graves' hyperthyroidism. The material sequenced was blood. This receptor carries the CDR3 CASSVGSFDEQFF. The nucleotide sequence reads TGTGCCAGCAGCGTAGGGTCGTTCGATGAGCAGTTCTTC. Beyond the CDR3, the reference TRBV9 and TRBJ2-1 genes provide the residues; the full variable domain reads: DSGVTQTPKHLITATGQRVTLRCSPRSGDLSVYWYQQSLDQGLQFLIQYYNGEERAKGNILERFSAQQFPDLHSELNLSSLELGDSALYFCASSVGSFDEQFFGPGTRLTVL.